This T cell receptor (beta chain) was profiled in a study of shared clonotypes between healthy human individuals (TCRdb year 2020). Looking at the study overall: Three men and a couple of women, aged 18 to 49 years, made up the cohort. For each donor, CD4 naive and CD4 memory were each run on three plates, CD8 naive on two plates, and CD8 memory on one plate. To estimate repertoire size and how much clonotypes are shared between individuals, the study performed deep sequencing of blood TCR repertoires from 4 to 6 healthy adults. To increase sequencing depth and limit assay-specific biases, different laboratories used diverse techniques to prepare libraries and sequence TCR repertoires. Between about 0.8 and 9 billion PBMCs per donor were obtained by leukapheresis. What the study reported, not specific to this receptor: Pairwise subsampling indicated that sequencing depth was expected to affect the degree of clonotype sharing among donors. Naive subsets generally had larger estimated clonotype richness than memory subsets did. Rarefaction of sorted-subset datasets indicated incomplete sequencing despite the large sequencing depth. Only blood was sampled, and tissue TCR repertoires likely differ from those in blood. Because the study included a small number of donors, the genetic and exposure-history diversity represented was limited. When four donors were compared, the shared fraction of clonotypes was about 5% for naive CD4, 3.5% to 4% for naive CD8, 2.3% for memory CD4, and 0.35% to 0.4% for memory CD8. Compared with non-shared clonotypes, clonotypes shared by all four sorted-subset donors had higher generation probabilities.

TCR CDR3 regions were amplified from genomic DNA by multiplex PCR using the deep immunoSEQ assay. Extracted genomic DNA from each cell subset was spread evenly across all wells of several immunoSEQ 96-well plates, with each plate serving as a replicate. Each replicate PCR for sorted subsets received approximately 220 ng genomic DNA, equal to about 30,000 T cell genomes. Purified libraries were measured with a Qubit 3.0 fluorometer, size-checked on a Bioanalyzer 2100, and measured again with the KAPA Library Quantification kit. Every immunoSEQ 96-well plate was sequenced on a separate single-read 150-cycle Illumina NextSeq 550 flow cell. In the paper's pipeline: Because the immunoSEQ output included only junctional sequences and no quality scores, the filtering could not be the same as the filtering used for full-length reads. Sequences were annotated with PyIR, a Python wrapper for IgBLAST v1.9, using IMGT germline references to assign V/J genes and CDR3. Reads with weak V/J assignments (E-value above 1e-6), missing CDR3, stop codons, out-of-frame junctions, or ambiguous translated residues were removed. V3J clonotypes were defined as sequences sharing an identical inferred V gene, J gene, and CDR3 amino acid sequence. To compute the percentage overlap between repertoires, the number of shared unique clonotypes was divided by the size of the smaller repertoire. Repertoire richness was assessed with RTK rarefaction, the Chao1 estimator, and Recon v2.1 estimates of unobserved clonotypes. Generation probabilities were computed with OLGA for all TCRbeta clonotypes obtained by the gDNA method from a handful of donors. The table comes from immuneACCESS by way of TCRdb, which keeps in-frame sequences with V and J called. Part of the clones is missing from these tables; in studies checked, under half for an unresolved V gene and the rest for unknown reasons. The V and J calls and clone size come from that table; D and trimming were worked out from the DNA. In this sample the table shows some 790,000 clones, approximately 72% of which occur a single time. The ten largest clones add up to about 1.7% of the sample.

The donors were healthy, HIV-negative adults who had no recently reported acute infections or vaccinations. All donors were Caucasian adults living in Nashville, Tennessee, USA. Magnetic negative selection was used to enrich CD4+ T cells, after which naive cells were positively selected on CD45RA and the negative fraction became the memory subset. Blood was collected by leukapheresis, and PBMCs were isolated by Ficoll-Histopaque density gradient centrifugation and then cryopreserved in liquid nitrogen vapor phase. Analytical flow cytometry was used to check the purity and quantity of each magnetically sorted T cell population. Each sorted fraction had its genomic DNA isolated and then quantified by UV absorbance on a Nanodrop 2000c. Worth noting for this clone: Its antigen remains undetermined. No much larger clone exists at a distance of one base, and base qualities are not known.

CDR1 is given as GTSNPN and CDR2 as SVGIG, both from the germline V gene (reference sequence). V is pared back by 4 bases and J by 8 bases, with 8 bases lying between the germline termini. The CDR3 starts with the cysteine, ends with the phenylalanine, and has 10 residues. Of all the DNA, just the CDR3 is kept, 30 bases in frame from base 1. The sequence came from a woman aged 25 to 45 in good health. Sequencing was carried out using memory CD4+ T cells sorted from blood. The cell subset or site label corresponds to: CD45RA-negative fraction. The chain is encoded by TRBV30 joined to TRBJ1-2; the best D guess is TRBD1, with 5 bases matching. The CDR3 in this case is CAWKGRGYTF. The DNA sequence is as follows: TGTGCCTGGAAGGGGCGGGGCTACACCTTC.